The 3 T cell receptor beta chains presented below share a single source sample, sequenced in a study of beta chain features in type 1 diabetes. Expressed TCRB transcripts were sequenced because the entire RNA isolate underwent reverse transcription. Sequenced by immunoSEQ multiplex PCR; TCRdb stores in-frame clones only, minus some. The sample has more than 350,000 clones, more than 9.5% seen once. Sequencing was carried out using naive CD4+ T cells from blood. The source of these receptors is a woman aged 18-35 years in good health.

This clone was observed a handful of times. The chain carries TRBV27 and TRBJ2-4, with D hard to call. V was cut by 3 bases and J by 6 bases, with 15 bases left in between. Germline CDR1 and CDR2: MNHEY and SMNVEV (reference sequence). CDR3 size: 15 residues. The CDR3 region is CASSFDRLALNIQYF. CDR3 sequence (DNA): TGTGCCAGCAGTTTCGACCGTTTGGCCTTAAACATTCAGTACTTC.

This chain links TRBV7-2 with TRBJ2-3; a weak D match, TRBD2 (5 bases). The CDR3 is 14 residues long. In germline, CDR1 is SGHTA, CDR2 FQGNSA. Between the trimmed V and J ends, which lost 3 bases and 2 bases, there was a span of 9 bases. CDR3 nucleotides: TGTGCCAGCAGCTTGGAGGTCAACACAGATACGCAGTATTTT. Residues: CASSLEVNTDTQYF.

In regard to this clone: A read error may produce the germline difference seen at one junction end. This chain links TRBV27 with TRBJ2-1; D perhaps matches TRBD2 (5 bases). Germline V lookup: CDR1 MNHEY, CDR2 SMNVEV (reference sequence). The CDR3 extends over 13 amino acids. The CDR3 reads CASSSRIYGEWIF. The CDR3 nucleotides read TGTGCCAGCAGTTCCCGCATCTACGGGGAATGGATCTTC.